Each of the 11 T cell receptor beta chains below was sequenced from the same sample in a study of blood T cell repertoires in COVID-19. Some clones are missing from TCRdb's copy, which holds only in-frame ones; the method was immunoSEQ multiplex PCR. The sample consists of approximately 150,000 clones, around 90% of them appearing once. Sequencing was carried out using peripheral blood. These receptors were taken from a man aged 65-85 years with acute or convalescent COVID-19.

This chain links TRBV4-1 with TRBJ2-3, with a possible D match to TRBD2 (5 bases). V was clipped by 0 bases and J by 5 bases, with 12 bases between them. The CDR3 loop spans 15 amino acids. Per germline, CDR1 MGHRA and CDR2 YSYEKL. The CDR3 here is CASSQDGTGKDTQYF. CDR3 in DNA: TGCGCCAGCAGCCAAGACGGTACGGGGAAAGATACGCAGTATTTT.

The V call is TRBV30, the J call TRBJ1-3; D possibly corresponds to TRBD1 (6 bases). The CDR3 is 16 amino acids. With 1 base removed from V and 2 bases from J, the gap between germline ends came to 15 bases. CDR1 and CDR2 from the germline V gene are GTSNPN and SVGIG (reference sequence). As DNA, the CDR3 is TGTGCCTGGAGTGCAATGTACAGGGTTGCTGGAAACACCATATATTTT. Protein product: CAWSAMYRVAGNTIYF. The whole variable domain, remainder taken from reference TRBV30 and TRBJ1-3, is SQTIHQWPATLVQPVGSPLSLECTVEGTSNPNLYWYRQAAGRGLQLLFYSVGIGQISSEVPQNLSASRPQDRQFILSSKKLLLSDSGFYLCAWSAMYRVAGNTIYFGEGSWLTVV.

In nucleotides, the CDR3 is TGTGCCAGCAGTGAGTCGACAGCTGGGGCCAACGTCCTGACTTTC. It codes for CASSESTAGANVLTF. The V and J genes are TRBV6-1 and TRBJ2-6; possible D gene TRBD1, 5 bases. Trimming pared 3 bases from V and 2 bases from J, leaving 8 bases between. This CDR3 contains 15 residues. CDR1 is MNHNS and CDR2 is SASEGT in the germline V gene.

V gene TRBV18 combines with J gene TRBJ2-5; 7 bases align to TRBD2. Per germline, CDR1 KGHSH and CDR2 LQKENI. This CDR3 has 15 amino acids. Trimming took 3 bases from V and 3 from J; bases not matched to a gene: 7. This CDR3 reads CASSPGTTGKETQYF. The CDR3 bases are TGTGCCAGCTCACCCGGGACTACCGGTAAAGAGACCCAGTACTTC.

The chain has TRBV27 and TRBJ1-1, with D possibly TRBD1 on 5 matching bases. The V end was cut by 5 bases, the J end by 1 base, with 8 bases between. This CDR3 has 13 residues. CDR1 and CDR2 from the germline V gene are MNHEY and SMNVEV (reference sequence). The CDR3, as DNA: TGTGCCAGCAGTCCAACAGGGAACACTGAAGCTTTCTTT. Translated: CASSPTGNTEAFF.

This chain joins TRBV11-3 and TRBJ2-4; 9 bases agree with TRBD1. Germline CDR1 reads SGHNT; CDR2 reads YENEEA. J lost 4 bases, V lost 5 bases, and 9 bases had no gene match. CDR3 size: 16 residues. The CDR3 region has the DNA TGTGCCAGCAGCCCCGGGACAGGGTTTTCAAAAAACATTCAGTACTTC. As protein: CASSPGTGFSKNIQYF.

The genes are TRBV7-2 and TRBJ2-1; TRBD2 matches at 14 bases. Unmatched junction bases numbered 5, after V lost 1 base and J lost 9 bases. Germline V CDR1 and CDR2: SGHTA, FQGNSA. The CDR3 loop spans 16 amino acids. CDR3 loop: CASSLERTSGGSEQFF. DNA of the CDR3: TGTGCCAGCAGCTTAGAAAGGACTAGCGGGGGGAGTGAGCAGTTCTTC.

The rearrangement uses TRBV10-3 and TRBJ2-1; D unresolved. The CDR3 is 14 residues long. V was cut by 6 bases and J by 3 bases, with 12 bases left in between. Germline values: CDR1 ENHRY, CDR2 SYGVKD. Written as DNA, the CDR3 is TGTGCCATCAGGGCCCCGACGGGCTACAATGAGCAGTTCTTC. This gives the protein CAIRAPTGYNEQFF.

The rearrangement links TRBV3-1 (or the pseudogene TRBV3-2) to TRBJ2-1, with a possible D match to TRBD1 (6 bases). The CDR3 consists of 18 residues. Germline loops: CDR1 LGHDT, CDR2 YNNKEL (reference sequence). V was pared by 1 base and J by 7 bases, with 23 bases between. CDR3 loop: CASSQVGLGGEYWNEQFF. The CDR3 coding sequence is TGTGCCAGCAGCCAAGTGGGGCTAGGGGGAGAGTATTGGAATGAGCAGTTCTTC.

The genes are TRBV19 and TRBJ2-1; TRBD1 might be the D (6 bases). CDR1 LNHDA and CDR2 SQIVND come from the germline V gene (reference sequence). There are 15 residues in the CDR3. The germline V and J ends were trimmed by 7 bases and 6 bases, with 19 bases remaining between them. The CDR3 region has the DNA TGTGCCAGTACCTTTCAGGCAGGGGCCGGCAATGAGCAGTTCTTC. The encoded protein is CASTFQAGAGNEQFF. Full variable domain (rest looked up from reference TRBV19 and TRBJ2-1): DGGITQSPKYLFRKEGQNVTLSCEQNLNHDAMYWYRQDPGQGLRLIYYSQIVNDFQKGDIAEGYSVSREKKESFPLTVTSAQKNPTAFYLCASTFQAGAGNEQFFGPGTRLTVL.

The V gene is TRBV11-2, the J gene TRBJ2-3; perhaps TRBD2 as D (6 bases). V was clipped by 2 bases and J by 3 bases, with 12 bases between them. CDR1 and CDR2 (germline): SGHAT, FQNNGV. The CDR3 sequence is 15 residues long. CDR3 region: CASSLLGLKTDTQYF. CDR3 coding DNA: TGTGCCAGCAGCTTACTGGGACTGAAGACAGATACGCAGTATTTT.